What follows is one TCR beta chain and its context. No antigen is known for it. The data belong to a study of cytomegalovirus exposure and HLA in healthy donors. Whole-study context: The early release's HLA-typed donors yielded 70 million to 85 million unique TCRs.

Healthy bone marrow donors formed the donor group. PCR involved 60 Vbeta and 13 Jbeta primers. Some clones are missing from TCRdb's copy, which holds only in-frame ones; the method was immunoSEQ multiplex PCR. The table shows over 150,000 clones, with 65% to 80% occurring only once. Study findings and constraints: Later findings reportedly placed an Asian-associated ancestry cluster below the roughly 700-donor mean for N-insertions. Upon later analysis, TCR association rates were observed to vary by HLA locus, being highest for DRB1 and lowest for HLA-C.

This receptor was identified in a man between 40 and 49 years old in good health and CMV-seronegative. The sequencing input was PBMCs.

The CDR3 DNA reads TGTGCCAGCAGTGACGGGGGGACTACGGTTTTCTACAATGAGCAGTTCTTC. Translated, it gives CASSDGGTTVFYNEQFF. The rearrangement joins TRBV2 to TRBJ2-1; TRBD2 aligns across 7 bases. The V gene end was trimmed by 3 bases and the J gene end by 3 bases; junction bases not matched to a gene: 11. The CDR3 totals 17 residues. Germline values: CDR1 SNHLY, CDR2 FYNNEI. Together with reference TRBV2 and TRBJ2-1, the CDR3 gives the full variable domain: EPEVTQTPSHQVTQMGQEVILRCVPISNHLYFYWYRQILGQKVEFLVSFYNNEISEKSEIFDDQFSVERPDGSNFTLKIRSTKLEDSAMYFCASSDGGTTVFYNEQFFGPGTRLTVL.